The clone carrying this T cell receptor (beta chain) came up many times. The antigen is undetermined. The data are from a study of regulatory T cells in long-lasting Graves disease. Building of the TCR beta libraries involved iRepertoire HTBI primers and Arm-PCR of CDR3 regions. The authors' processing: Identification of gene segments yielded over 60 TRBV and about 14 TRBJ across samples. MiXCR, run by TCRdb on the multiplex PCR reads, gives a single entry per CDR3 protein. The authors' filters were not applied to this entry. The sample records more than 400,000 distinct CDR3 sequences, around 17% being singletons. Time point specified: newly diagnosed GD, antithyroid drugs for less than 3 months. PBMCs provided the RNA from which the TCR library was made. Broader study findings: A greater number of public clonotypes (more than 2,500) was shared by persistent patients than by new patients (just over 950). TRBV28, TRBJ1-2 and TRBJ2-5 emerged as the favored segments in persistent disease.

This CDR3 has 16 amino acids. Germline V gene lookup returns CDR1 MNHEY and CDR2 SMNVEV (reference sequence). V lost 6 bases, J lost 3 bases, and 19 bases lay in between. These data were also reused for a study on T cells in Graves' hyperthyroidism and ophthalmopathy. As that study records: Carried out on the TCR CDR3, a first-round RT-PCR used the HTBI primer set.

The sequence was obtained from a woman aged 30 to 39 with Graves disease. The chain couples TRBV27 to TRBJ2-3, with D perhaps TRBD1 (6 bases). The sample here was peripheral blood mononuclear cells (PBMCs), taken at new diagnosis, from a patient treated with antithyroid drugs. As DNA, the CDR3 is TGTGCCAGCAGCCCTCTACGACTAAGGGGGACAGATACGCAGTATTTT. It encodes CASSPLRLRGTDTQYF.